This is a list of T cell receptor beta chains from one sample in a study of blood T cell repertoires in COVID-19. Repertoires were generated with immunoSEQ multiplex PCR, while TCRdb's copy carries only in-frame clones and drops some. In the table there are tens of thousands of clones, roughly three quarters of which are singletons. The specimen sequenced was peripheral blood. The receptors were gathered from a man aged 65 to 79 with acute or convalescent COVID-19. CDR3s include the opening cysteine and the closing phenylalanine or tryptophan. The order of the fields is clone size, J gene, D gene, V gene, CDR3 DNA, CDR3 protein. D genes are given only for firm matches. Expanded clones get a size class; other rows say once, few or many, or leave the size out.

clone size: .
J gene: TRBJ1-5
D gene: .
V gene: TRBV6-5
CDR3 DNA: TGTGCCAGCAGGCTCCCCGGCGGGGGCAATCAGCCCCAGCATTTT
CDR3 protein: CASRLPGGGNQPQHF

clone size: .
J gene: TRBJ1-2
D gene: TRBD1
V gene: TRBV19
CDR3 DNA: TGTGCCAGTGGATACGGACAGGGTTATGGCTACACCTTC
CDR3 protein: CASGYGQGYGYTF

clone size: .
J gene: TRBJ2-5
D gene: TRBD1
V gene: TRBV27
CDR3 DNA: TGTCCCACCCCGGGGACAGAAAGACAAGAGACCCAGTACTTC
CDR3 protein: CPTPGTERQETQYF

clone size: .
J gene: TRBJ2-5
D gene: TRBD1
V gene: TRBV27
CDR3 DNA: TGTGCCAGCAGTTTCAGGGGGCGAGAGACCCAGTACTTC
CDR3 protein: CASSFRGRETQYF

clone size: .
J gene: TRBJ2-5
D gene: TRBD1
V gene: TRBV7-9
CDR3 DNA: TGTGCCAGCAGCCCCCCGGGACAGGGGGAGACCCAGTACTTC
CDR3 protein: CASSPPGQGETQYF

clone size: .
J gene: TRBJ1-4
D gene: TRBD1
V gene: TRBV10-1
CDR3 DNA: TGCGCCAGGACAGGGGGGACGGAAAAACTGTTTTTT
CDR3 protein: CARTGGTEKLFF

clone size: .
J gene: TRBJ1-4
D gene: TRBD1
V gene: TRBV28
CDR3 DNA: TGTGCCAGCAGGAGGACAGGGGGCGGTGAAAAACTGTTTTTT
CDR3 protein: CASRRTGGGEKLFF

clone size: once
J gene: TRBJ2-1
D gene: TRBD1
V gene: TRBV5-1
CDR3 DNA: TGCGCCAGCAGCTGGGGACAGAGCTCCTACAATGAGCAGTTCTTC
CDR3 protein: CASSWGQSSYNEQFF

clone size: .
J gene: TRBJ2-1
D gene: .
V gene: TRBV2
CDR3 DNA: TGTGCCAGCAGTGAAAGCCTAGTGTACAATGAGCAGTTCTTC
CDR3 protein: CASSESLVYNEQFF

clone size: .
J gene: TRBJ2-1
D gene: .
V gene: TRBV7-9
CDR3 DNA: TGTGCCAGCAGCCGTTCAGGTTCCTCCTACAATGAGCAGTTCTTC
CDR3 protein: CASSRSGSSYNEQFF

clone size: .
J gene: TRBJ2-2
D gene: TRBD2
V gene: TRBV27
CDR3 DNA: TGTGCCAGCAGTTGGGTAGCGGGGGGGGCCGGGGAGCTGTTTTTT
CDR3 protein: CASSWVAGGAGELFF

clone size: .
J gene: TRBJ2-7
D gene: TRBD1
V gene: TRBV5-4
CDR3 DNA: TGTGCCAGCAGCTTGGGAGGGACAGGGAGTTACGAGCAGTACTTC
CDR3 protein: CASSLGGTGSYEQYF

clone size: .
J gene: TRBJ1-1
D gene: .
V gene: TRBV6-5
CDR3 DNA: TGTGCCAGCAGTTACCCCGGGGGTACTGAAGCTTTCTTT
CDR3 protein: CASSYPGGTEAFF

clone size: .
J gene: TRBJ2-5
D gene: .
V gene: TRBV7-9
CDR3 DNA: TGTGCCAGCAGCTTAGGGCGGGAACAAGAGACCCAGTACTTC
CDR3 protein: CASSLGREQETQYF

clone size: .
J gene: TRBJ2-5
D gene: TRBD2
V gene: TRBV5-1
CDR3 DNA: TGCGCCAGCAGCCTCCGGGGGGGCTACCAAGAGACCCAGTACTTC
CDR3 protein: CASSLRGGYQETQYF

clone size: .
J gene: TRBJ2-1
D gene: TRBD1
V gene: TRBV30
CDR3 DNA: TGTGCCTGGAATACAGGGGGCAGGTACAATGAGCAGTTCTTC
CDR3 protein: CAWNTGGRYNEQFF

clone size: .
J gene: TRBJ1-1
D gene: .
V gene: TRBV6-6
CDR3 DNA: TGTGCCAGCAGCTACTCACAGGGCGACACTGAAGCTTTCTTT
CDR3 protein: CASSYSQGDTEAFF

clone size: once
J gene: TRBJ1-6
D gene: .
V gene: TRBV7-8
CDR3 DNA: TGTGCCAGCAGCAGTGCGGCGGGGATTAATTCACCCCTCCACTTT
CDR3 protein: CASSSAAGINSPLHF

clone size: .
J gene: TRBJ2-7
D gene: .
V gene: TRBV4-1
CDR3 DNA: TGCGCCAGCAGCCAAGATTTAGGCCAGGTAAACTCCTACGAGCAGTACTTC
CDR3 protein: CASSQDLGQVNSYEQYF

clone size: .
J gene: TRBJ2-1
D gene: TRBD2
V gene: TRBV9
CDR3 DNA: TGTGCCAGCAGCCCAACTGGGCGGGGGGGCGTTGAGCAGTTCTTC
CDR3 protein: CASSPTGRGGVEQFF

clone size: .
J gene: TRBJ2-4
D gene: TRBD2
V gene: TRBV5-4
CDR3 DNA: TGTGCCAGCAGCTCGCAGACTAGCGGGGAGGACATTCAGTACTTC
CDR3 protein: CASSSQTSGEDIQYF

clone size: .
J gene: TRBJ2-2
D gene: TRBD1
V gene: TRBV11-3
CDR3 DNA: TGTGCCAGCAGTCACGGACAGGGCGGAACCGGGGAGCTGTTTTTT
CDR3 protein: CASSHGQGGTGELFF

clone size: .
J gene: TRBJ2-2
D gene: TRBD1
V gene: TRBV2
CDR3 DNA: TGTGCCAGCAGTGCGGACAGGGGTAGGGCCGGGGAGCTGTTTTTT
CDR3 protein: CASSADRGRAGELFF

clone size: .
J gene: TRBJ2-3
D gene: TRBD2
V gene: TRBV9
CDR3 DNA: TGTGCCAGCAGCGGTACTAGCGGGGGGCCCACAGATACGCAGTATTTT
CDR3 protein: CASSGTSGGPTDTQYF

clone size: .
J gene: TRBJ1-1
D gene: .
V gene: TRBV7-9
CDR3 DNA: TGTGCCAGCAGCTCCCACACAGACACTGAAGCTTTCTTT
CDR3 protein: CASSSHTDTEAFF

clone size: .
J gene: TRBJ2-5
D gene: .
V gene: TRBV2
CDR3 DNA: TGTGCCAGCAGTGAAGCGCGGGGAAAAGAGACCCAGTACTTC
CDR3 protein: CASSEARGKETQYF

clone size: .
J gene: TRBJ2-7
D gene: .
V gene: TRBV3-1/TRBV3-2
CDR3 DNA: TGTGCCAGCAGACCCGTATACAGCACCGAGCAGTACTTC
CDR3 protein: CASRPVYSTEQYF

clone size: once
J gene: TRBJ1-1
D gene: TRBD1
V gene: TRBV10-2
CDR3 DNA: TGCGCCAGCAGTAAACAGGGGGGGAGCACTGAAGCTTTCTTT
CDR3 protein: CASSKQGGSTEAFF

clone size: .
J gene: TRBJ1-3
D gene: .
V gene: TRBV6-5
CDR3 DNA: TGTGCCAGCAGTTACGTCGGGAACACCATATATTTT
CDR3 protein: CASSYVGNTIYF

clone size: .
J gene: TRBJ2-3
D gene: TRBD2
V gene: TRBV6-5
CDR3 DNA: TGTGCCAGCGCACTAGCGGGGAGCACAGATACGCAGTATTTT
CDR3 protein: CASALAGSTDTQYF

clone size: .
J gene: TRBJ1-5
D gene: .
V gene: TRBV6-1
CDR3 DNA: TGTGCCAGCAGTGAAAGGCCGGCAGGCCATCAGCCCCAGCATTTT
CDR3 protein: CASSERPAGHQPQHF

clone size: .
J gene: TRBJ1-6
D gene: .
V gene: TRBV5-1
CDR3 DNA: TGCGCCAGCAGCCTGGCCGGGGGGCCCTTAGGCTATAATTCACCCCTCCACTTT
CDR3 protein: CASSLAGGPLGYNSPLHF

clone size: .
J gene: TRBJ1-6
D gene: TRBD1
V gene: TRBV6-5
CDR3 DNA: TGTGCCAGCAGGTACGGGACAGGAAATAATTCACCCCTCCACTTT
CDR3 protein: CASRYGTGNNSPLHF

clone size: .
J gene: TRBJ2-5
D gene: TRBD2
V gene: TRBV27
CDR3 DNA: TGTGCCAGCAGTTCTCTAGCGGGGGTCCCCCAAGAGACCCAGTACTTC
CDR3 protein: CASSSLAGVPQETQYF

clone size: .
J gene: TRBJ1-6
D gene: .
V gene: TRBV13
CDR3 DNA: TGTGCCAGCAGCTTAGGCGGGGGAGGTAATTCACCCCTCCACTTT
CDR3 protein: CASSLGGGGNSPLHF

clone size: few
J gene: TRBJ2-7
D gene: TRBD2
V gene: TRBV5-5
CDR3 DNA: TGTGCCAGCAGCTTGTCCGGGGGGACCTACGAGCAGTACTTC
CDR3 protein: CASSLSGGTYEQYF

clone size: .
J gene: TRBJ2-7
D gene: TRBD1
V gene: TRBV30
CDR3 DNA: TGTGCCTGGAGGCCCGGGACAGGGATACTGTACTTC
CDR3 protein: CAWRPGTGILYF

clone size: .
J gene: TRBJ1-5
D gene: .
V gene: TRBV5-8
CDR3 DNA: TGTGCCAGCAGCGCCCTCAGGGTGGGTAGCCAGCCCCAGCATTTT
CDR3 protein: CASSALRVGSQPQHF

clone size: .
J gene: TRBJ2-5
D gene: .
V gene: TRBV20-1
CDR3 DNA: TGCAGTGCCGTGGAGCGGGAGACCCAGTACTTC
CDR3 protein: CSAVERETQYF

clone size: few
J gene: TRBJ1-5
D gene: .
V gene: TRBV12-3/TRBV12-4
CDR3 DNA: TGTGCCAGCGGTGGGGGGTATCATCAGCCCCAGCATTTT
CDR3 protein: CASGGGYHQPQHF

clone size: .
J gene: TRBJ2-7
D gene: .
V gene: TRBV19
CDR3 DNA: TGTGCCAGTAGTAGTCGGGAGGGGGCCAAATACGAGCAGTACTTC
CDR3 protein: CASSSREGAKYEQYF

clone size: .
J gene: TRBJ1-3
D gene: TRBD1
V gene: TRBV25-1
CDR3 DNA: TGTGCCAGCAGTGAATTGGGAGGGGGACAGGGTGGAAACACCATATATTTT
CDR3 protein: CASSELGGGQGGNTIYF

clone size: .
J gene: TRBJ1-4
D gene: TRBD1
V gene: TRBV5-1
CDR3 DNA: TGCGCCAGCAGCTGGGGCACAGGGGATGAAAAACTGTTTTTT
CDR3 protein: CASSWGTGDEKLFF

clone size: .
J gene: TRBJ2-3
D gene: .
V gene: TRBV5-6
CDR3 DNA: TGTGCCAGCAGTCTCGGGACTCCCACAGATACGCAGTATTTT
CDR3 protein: CASSLGTPTDTQYF

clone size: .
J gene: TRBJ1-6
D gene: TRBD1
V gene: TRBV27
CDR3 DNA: TGTGCCAGCAGTCTTTCCCTGACAGGGCAGGGCTCCTATAATTCACCCCTCCACTTT
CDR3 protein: CASSLSLTGQGSYNSPLHF

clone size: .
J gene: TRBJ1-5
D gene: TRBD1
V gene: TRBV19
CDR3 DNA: TGTGCCAGTAGTATTTTTGACAGGGGGCGCGAGCCCCAGCATTTT
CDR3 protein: CASSIFDRGREPQHF

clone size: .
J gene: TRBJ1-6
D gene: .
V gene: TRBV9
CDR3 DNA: TGTGCCAGCAGCCCTTGGTCCCGATCGGGTTCACCCCTCCACTTT
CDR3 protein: CASSPWSRSGSPLHF

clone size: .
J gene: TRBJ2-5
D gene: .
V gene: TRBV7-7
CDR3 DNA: TGTGCCAGCAGCCCCGGTGGGGGCCTCGCCCAAGAGACCCAGTACTTC
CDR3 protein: CASSPGGGLAQETQYF